These 22 T cell receptor beta chains came from one sample sequenced in a study of cytomegalovirus exposure and HLA in healthy donors. PCR primers comprised 60 Vbeta and 13 Jbeta primers. Generated by immunoSEQ multiplex PCR, the TCRdb table keeps only in-frame clones and is missing some. The table has over 150,000 clones, around 82% seen once. The sample comprised PBMCs. These receptors were taken from a middle-aged man in good health and CMV-seropositive.

The chain couples TRBV4-3 to TRBJ2-7; D is undetermined. This CDR3 is 14 amino acids long. Trimming took 2 bases from V and 3 from J, leaving 11 bases between them. Germline V gene data show CDR1 as LGHNA and CDR2 as YSLEER. The CDR3 DNA sequence: TGCGCCAGCAGCCAAAATCCCGGTAGCTACGAGCAGTACTTC. Translated, it gives CASSQNPGSYEQYF.

This chain connects TRBV4-1 to TRBJ1-2; possibly TRBD1 for D (5 bases). The germline V gene has CDR1 MGHRA and CDR2 YSYEKL. CDR3 length equals 13 residues. V was cut by 10 bases and J by 6 bases, with 18 bases left in between. CDR3 sequence: CATAGVGGDGYTF. In DNA, the CDR3 is TGCGCCACCGCAGGAGTAGGAGGGGATGGCTACACCTTC.

The J gene is TRBJ1-1, the V gene TRBV4-3, with a weak D call TRBD1 (6 bases). V shed 0 bases and J shed 4 bases, with 15 bases lying between them. The CDR3 has 16 amino acids. Per germline, CDR1 LGHNA and CDR2 YSLEER. The CDR3 coding sequence is TGCGCCAGCAGCCAAGACGGCGGGGGGGCAATCACTGAAGCTTTCTTT. It codes for CASSQDGGGAITEAFF.

J is TRBJ1-5 and V is TRBV27, with D possibly being TRBD1 (6 bases). This CDR3 contains 13 residues. Germline CDR1 reads MNHEY; CDR2 reads SMNVEV (reference sequence). Trimming shortened V by 6 bases and J by 6 bases, and 12 bases separated the two germline ends. CDR3 residues: CASSQDRIQPQHF. CDR3 in DNA: TGTGCCAGCAGCCAAGACAGGATTCAGCCCCAGCATTTT.

This clone was found a few times. The chain combines TRBV5-1 with TRBJ1-3; a weak D match, TRBD1 (6 bases). Germline V gene data show CDR1 as SGHRS and CDR2 as YFSETQ. The CDR3 has 15 amino acids. V lost 4 bases and J lost 4, with 15 bases in between. DNA for the CDR3: TGCGCCAGCAGCCCAACTGCGGGGGGCGGAAACACCATATATTTT. It is translated as CASSPTAGGGNTIYF.

This clone has just a few counts. The chain uses TRBV5-8 and TRBJ2-1, with 12 bases lining up with TRBD2. This CDR3 spans 15 amino acids. The ends lost 0 bases at V and 9 bases at J; junction bases unmatched: 4. CDR1 and CDR2 (germline): SGHTS, YDEGEE. The CDR3 DNA reads TGTGCCAGCAGCTTGGCTAGCGGGAGGGCCGGTGAGCAGTTCTTC. Translated: CASSLASGRAGEQFF.

The chain recombines TRBV15 with TRBJ2-7; TRBD1 is a possible D gene (6 bases). Germline CDR1 and CDR2: LNHNV and YYDKDF (reference sequence). The CDR3 spans 13 residues. V was pared by 5 bases and J by 3 bases, with 11 bases between. The CDR3 DNA sequence: TGTGCCACCAGCGGACGAGGGGGCTACGAGCAGTACTTC. It specifies CATSGRGGYEQYF.

The chain is built from TRBV18 and TRBJ2-7; the match to TRBD2 covers 10 bases. CDR1 KGHSH and CDR2 LQKENI come from the germline V gene. This CDR3 region has 15 residues. With V trimmed by 5 bases and J by 2 bases, 6 bases remained unmatched. Written as DNA, the CDR3 is TGTGCCAGCTCAAGGCTAGCGGGAGAGGCCTACGAGCAGTACTTC. Amino acids: CASSRLAGEAYEQYF.

J is TRBJ2-1 and V is TRBV29-1; no definite D call. CDR1 and CDR2 (germline): SQVTM, ANQGSEA. With 3 bases removed from V and 0 bases from J, the gap between germline ends came to 6 bases. The CDR3 runs to 13 residues. CDR3 DNA: TGCAGCGTTGAGCGCTTCTCCTACAATGAGCAGTTCTTC. Translated, it gives CSVERFSYNEQFF.

The CDR3 loop is CASSPQELAVQETQYF. The CDR3 DNA reads TGTGCCAGCTCACCACAAGAACTAGCGGTTCAAGAGACCCAGTACTTC. The chain recombines TRBV18 with TRBJ2-5; 8 bases are shared with TRBD2. V trimming: 1 base; J trimming: 2 bases; junction bases outside the gene matches: 6. The V gene's germline CDR1 is KGHSH and CDR2 LQKENI. This CDR3 region has 16 residues.

CDR3 sequence: CASSLAGESYNEQFF. The CDR3 DNA reads TGCGCCAGCAGCCTAGCGGGGGAATCCTACAATGAGCAGTTCTTC. The chain is built from TRBV5-1 and TRBJ2-1; 10 bases align to TRBD2. The J segment lost 1 base and the V segment lost 4 bases, leaving 2 bases of the junction unmatched. The CDR3 is 15 amino acids. Germline lookup yields CDR1 SGHRS and CDR2 YFSETQ.

The chain recombines TRBV30 with TRBJ1-1; unclear D gene. CDR1 and CDR2 (germline): GTSNPN, SVGIG (reference sequence). V was cut by 2 bases and J by 0 bases, with 10 bases left in between. The CDR3 is 14 amino acids. This chain's CDR3 is CAWSRNLMNTEAFF. Here the CDR3 DNA reads TGTGCCTGGAGTCGTAACCTAATGAACACTGAAGCTTTCTTT.

The chain recombines TRBV2 with TRBJ2-7; 8 bases align to TRBD1. V dropped 6 bases and J dropped 5; count of bases not matched to a gene: 6. Germline V gene data show CDR1 as SNHLY and CDR2 as FYNNEI. This CDR3 has 13 residues. As DNA, the CDR3 is TGTGCCAGCAGGTGGCAGGGGGCCGACGAGCAGTACTTC. Amino acids: CASRWQGADEQYF.

V gene TRBV30 combines with J gene TRBJ1-1, with TRBD1 matching 7 bases. Germline CDR1 and CDR2: GTSNPN and SVGIG (reference sequence). The CDR3 extends over 13 amino acids. Trimming took 2 bases from V and 4 from J; bases not matched to a gene: 4. The CDR3 DNA follows: TGTGCCTGGAGTAGGGGGCTGGGCACTGAAGCTTTCTTT. Its protein is CAWSRGLGTEAFF.

Note on this clone: At one end, the junction sequence differs from germline, possibly due to a read error. This CDR3 reads CSSSLGQGNEQYF. CDR3 bases: TGTTCCAGCAGCCTGGGACAGGGCAACGAGCAGTACTTC. The chain couples TRBV7-9 to TRBJ2-7, with TRBD1 matching over 9 bases. This CDR3 comprises 13 residues. Germline V gene sequence: CDR1 SEHNR, CDR2 FQNEAQ (reference sequence).

This sequence joins TRBV25-1 and TRBJ2-7, with 9 bases matching TRBD2. The CDR3 totals 14 residues. Germline-derived CDR1 and CDR2 are MGHDK and SYGVNS. With 0 bases clipped from V and 6 bases from J, the junction kept 3 bases outside the gene matches. The chain's CDR3 is CASSEYGTSIEQYF. The CDR3 DNA is TGTGCCAGCAGTGAATACGGGACTAGCATCGAGCAGTACTTC.

This clone was observed a few times. This chain joins TRBV7-2 and TRBJ2-1; 7 bases match TRBD1. Looked up from germline, CDR1 is SGHTA and CDR2 is FQGNSA. Unmatched junction bases numbered 14, after V lost 4 bases and J lost 5 bases. This CDR3 is 17 amino acids long. The CDR3 DNA follows: TGTGCCAGCAGCTCCCGGGACAGAGAAATTAGGAACAATGAGCAGTTCTTC. It yields the protein CASSSRDREIRNNEQFF.

The chain employs TRBV5-1 and TRBJ2-5, with D maybe TRBD2 (5 bases). Per the germline V gene, CDR1 is SGHRS and CDR2 is YFSETQ. V lost 2 bases and J lost 0, with 8 bases in between. The CDR3 has 14 amino acids. DNA for the CDR3: TGCGCCAGCAGCTTAAGAGGGAACCAAGAGACCCAGTACTTC. Amino acids: CASSLRGNQETQYF.

J is TRBJ1-1 and V is TRBV19; perhaps TRBD1 as D (5 bases). This CDR3 is built from 14 residues. CDR1 LNHDA and CDR2 SQIVND come from the germline V gene (reference sequence). Deletions cut 1 base from V and 4 bases from J, with 10 bases between. CDR3: CASSIVGGSTEAFF. As DNA, the CDR3 is TGTGCCAGTAGTATAGTCGGGGGTTCCACTGAAGCTTTCTTT.

The sample holds a few counts of this clone. The CDR3 DNA follows: TGTGCCAGCAGCGATGGGACTAGCGGGCTTGAGCAGTTCTTC. It specifies CASSDGTSGLEQFF. V usage is TRBV7-2 and J usage is TRBJ2-1, with 12 nucleotides matching TRBD2. This CDR3 has 14 amino acids. Germline loops: CDR1 SGHTA, CDR2 FQGNSA. The ends lost 5 bases at V and 9 bases at J; junction bases unmatched: 5.

The chain links TRBV28 to TRBJ1-5; perhaps TRBD1 as D (5 bases). In germline, CDR1 is MDHEN, CDR2 SYDVKM. The CDR3 contains 14 residues. Trimming shortened V by 1 base and J by 6 bases, and 10 bases separated the two germline ends. In nucleotides, the CDR3 is TGTGCCAGCAGTTTATATGGGGGGGGTCAGCCCCAGCATTTT. It encodes CASSLYGGGQPQHF.

The rearrangement joins TRBV29-1 to TRBJ1-5; a possible D gene is TRBD1 (6 bases). Germline V gene data show CDR1 as SQVTM and CDR2 as ANQGSEA. CDR3 size: 13 residues. The CDR3 DNA is TGCAACCTTCAGGGGCAGAGCAATCAGCCCCAGCATTTT. Translated: CNLQGQSNQPQHF.